This record covers a single TCR beta chain. Antigen unknown. This sample stems from a study of T cells in Graves' hyperthyroidism and ophthalmopathy. Study outcomes and limitations: Within blood appeared most thyroid clonotypes that had expanded above 0.001.

V lost 11 bases to trimming and J lost 5 bases; unmatched junction nucleotides: 6. The CDR3 loop spans 14 amino acids. CDR1 LNHDA and CDR2 SQIVND come from the germline V gene (reference sequence). The source material, RNA transcripts, was used to amplify TCR beta CDR3 regions. Primed by the HTBI set, a first-round RT-PCR was run on the TCR CDR3. In TCRdb, the multiplex PCR reads were re-called with MiXCR into one record per CDR3 protein. The table shows approximately 34,000 distinct CDR3 sequences, with 45% to 55% occurring only once. This sequence joins TRBV19 and TRBJ2-7, with 16 bases that match TRBD2. This receptor was obtained from a woman aged 40-49 years with Graves' ophthalmopathy. The specimen sequenced was blood. The CDR3 region is CAAGLAGGLDEQYF. CDR3 nucleotide sequence: TGTGCCGCGGGACTAGCGGGAGGGCTGGACGAGCAGTACTTC.